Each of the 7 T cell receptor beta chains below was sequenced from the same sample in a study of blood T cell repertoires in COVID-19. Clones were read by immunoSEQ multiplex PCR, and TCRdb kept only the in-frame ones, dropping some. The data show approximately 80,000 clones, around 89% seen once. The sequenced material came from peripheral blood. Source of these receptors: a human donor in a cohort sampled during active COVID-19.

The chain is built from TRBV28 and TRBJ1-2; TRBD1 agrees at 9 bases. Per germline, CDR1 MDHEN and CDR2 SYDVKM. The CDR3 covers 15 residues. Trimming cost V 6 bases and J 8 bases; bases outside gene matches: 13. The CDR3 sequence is CASRIPGTGRRGYTF. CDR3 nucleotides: TGTGCCAGCAGAATCCCCGGGACAGGGCGTCGAGGCTACACCTTC.

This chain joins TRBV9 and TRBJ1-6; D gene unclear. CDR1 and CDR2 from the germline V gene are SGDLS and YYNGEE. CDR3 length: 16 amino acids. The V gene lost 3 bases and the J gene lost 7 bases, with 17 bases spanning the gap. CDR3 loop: CASSGPREKRNSPLHF. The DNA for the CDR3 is TGTGCCAGCAGCGGGCCCCGGGAGAAGCGGAATTCACCCCTCCACTTT.

DNA for the CDR3: TGTGCCAGCAGGCTAGCGGGGATGTACGAGCAGTACTTC. The encoded protein is CASRLAGMYEQYF. The genes are TRBV5-4 and TRBJ2-7, with 9 bases identical to TRBD2. Germline V gene sequence: CDR1 SGHNT, CDR2 YYREEE (reference sequence). The V and J ends lost 5 bases and 4 bases, in that order; junction bases with no gene match: 4. This CDR3 region has 13 residues.

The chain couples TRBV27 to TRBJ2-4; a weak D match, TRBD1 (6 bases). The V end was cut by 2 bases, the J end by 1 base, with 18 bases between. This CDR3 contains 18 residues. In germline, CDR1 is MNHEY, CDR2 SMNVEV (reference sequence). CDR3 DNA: TGTGCCAGCAGTTTAACCCCCGACAGGTTTATTGCCAAAAACATTCAGTACTTC. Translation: CASSLTPDRFIAKNIQYF.

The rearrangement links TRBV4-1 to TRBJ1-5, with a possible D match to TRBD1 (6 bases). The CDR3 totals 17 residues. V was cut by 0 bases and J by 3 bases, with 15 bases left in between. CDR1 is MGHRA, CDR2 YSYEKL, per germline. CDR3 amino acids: CASSQEGGTGHNQPQHF. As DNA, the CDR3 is TGCGCCAGCAGCCAAGAAGGGGGAACAGGGCACAATCAGCCCCAGCATTTT.

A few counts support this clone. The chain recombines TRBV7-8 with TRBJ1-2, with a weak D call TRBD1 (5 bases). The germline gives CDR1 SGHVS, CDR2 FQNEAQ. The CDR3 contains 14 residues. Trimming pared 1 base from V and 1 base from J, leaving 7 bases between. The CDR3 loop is CASSLDRNNYGYTF. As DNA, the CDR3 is TGTGCCAGCAGCTTAGACAGGAATAACTATGGCTACACCTTC.

CDR3: CAWSGRLGGSGNTIYF. DNA of the CDR3: TGTGCCTGGAGTGGCCGACTCGGCGGCTCTGGAAACACCATATATTTT. This rearrangement joins TRBV30 to TRBJ1-3; the D is unclear. Germline values: CDR1 GTSNPN, CDR2 SVGIG (reference sequence). Trimming removed 1 base at V and 0 bases at J, with 13 bases between. This CDR3 region has 16 residues.